This T cell receptor beta chain was retrieved from a study of blood T cell repertoires in COVID-19. Study-wide background: The cDNA or gDNA used as material had been derived from T cells, B-cell-depleted T cells, or PBMCs.

The CDR3 consists of 16 residues. Germline V gene data show CDR1 as SGHTA and CDR2 as FQGNSA. V shed 0 bases and J shed 0 bases, with 9 bases lying between them. Participant age was roughly 18 to 89 years, and participants resided in around 24 US areas. Sequencing was performed with immunoSEQ multiplex PCR; in TCRdb, only in-frame clones are kept and a portion is missing. The sample has over 150,000 clones; 87% are singletons. This clonotype originated in a woman in her twenties or thirties who had recovered from COVID-19. This chain joins TRBV7-2 and TRBJ1-3, with D uncertain. Sequencing was done on a sample of PBMCs or T cells enriched from blood (not recorded which). CDR3 residues: CASSLALSSSGNTIYF. The CDR3 DNA reads as TGTGCCAGCAGCTTAGCGTTGTCGAGCTCTGGAAACACCATATATTTT.